Shown below are 30 T cell receptor beta chains from a single sample sequenced in a study of response to subunit inactivated influenza vaccine. Using its own MiXCR run on the RT-PCR reads, TCRdb lists one record per CDR3 protein. The table has 500,000 to 600,000 distinct CDR3 sequences, about 15% seen once. The material sequenced was CD4+ T cells sorted from PBMCs, taken less than 30 months after vaccination. These receptors were collected from a man aged 50 to 69 who received an inactivated influenza vaccine.

The J gene is TRBJ2-1, the V gene TRBV12-3 or TRBV12-4, with 8 bases lining up with TRBD2. The CDR3 totals 15 residues. V lost 7 bases and J lost 5; bases outside the gene matches: 10. The CDR3 protein is CASTKTSGGNNEQFF. In DNA form, the CDR3 reads TGTGCCAGCACCAAAACTAGCGGAGGAAACAATGAGCAGTTCTTC.

The V gene is TRBV18, the J gene TRBJ2-1; D unclear. Trimming pared 6 bases from V and 10 bases from J, leaving 22 bases between. The CDR3 is 15 amino acids. Germline CDR1 KGHSH, CDR2 LQKENI. DNA of the CDR3: TGTGCCAGCTCGTTACGGCACCTCGTGGGCAGCGAGCAGTTCTTC. Translation: CASSLRHLVGSEQFF.

This clonotype was observed a handful of times. V gene TRBV7-2 combines with J gene TRBJ1-6, with D possibly being TRBD1 (5 bases). The CDR3 length is 15 residues. Germline CDR1 reads SGHTA; CDR2 reads FQGNSA. Trimming removed 1 base at V and 5 bases at J, with 9 bases between. As DNA, the CDR3 is TGTGCCAGCAGCTTAGTCAGGGCAAATAATTCACCCCTCCACTTT. It translates to CASSLVRANNSPLHF.

This clonotype was found a few times. The chain uses TRBV6-2 or TRBV6-3 and TRBJ2-3; D is undetermined. CDR3 length equals 12 residues. Per the germline V gene, CDR1 is MNHEY and CDR2 is SVGEGT. Trimming removed 2 bases from V and 7 bases from J, with 7 bases in between. The CDR3 DNA reads TGTGCCAGCAGTTACCGGCCTCATACGCAGTATTTT. As protein: CASSYRPHTQYF.

The sample holds a few counts of this clonotype. V usage is TRBV20-1 and J usage is TRBJ2-1, with no clear D. Germline CDR1 reads DFQATT; CDR2 reads SNEGSKA (reference sequence). The CDR3 totals 12 residues. V was pared by 6 bases and J by 6 bases, with 12 bases between. The CDR3 nucleotides read TGCAGTGCCATTGGACGAGGCAATGAGCAGTTCTTC. Translating gives CSAIGRGNEQFF.

The chain employs TRBV12-3 or TRBV12-4 and TRBJ1-4, with TRBD1 matching 8 bases. Unmatched junction bases numbered 3, after V lost 2 bases and J lost 7 bases. The CDR3 runs 14 residues. The CDR3 region is CASSLQGAVEKLFF. The CDR3 nucleotides are TGTGCCAGCAGTTTACAGGGGGCAGTTGAAAAACTGTTTTTT.

The table lists this clonotype with a few counts. The chain combines TRBV2 with TRBJ2-1; D ambiguous. The CDR3 is 14 amino acids. Germline CDR1 reads SNHLY; CDR2 reads FYNNEI. Trimming pared 8 bases from V and 0 bases from J, leaving 11 bases between. CDR3 protein: CASWAGSSYNEQFF. The CDR3 nucleotides are TGTGCCAGCTGGGCAGGAAGCTCCTACAATGAGCAGTTCTTC.

Many counts were recorded for this clonotype. CDR3 DNA: TGTGCCAGCAGTTTACTACAGGGCTACGAGCAGTACTTC. It codes for CASSLLQGYEQYF. The rearrangement uses TRBV28 and TRBJ2-7; tentatively, D is TRBD1 (6 bases). Germline assignment: CDR1 MDHEN and CDR2 SYDVKM. V was trimmed by 2 bases and J by 3 bases, leaving 8 bases between them. The CDR3 is 13 amino acids.

This chain links TRBV6-2 or TRBV6-3 with TRBJ2-4; no definite D call. This CDR3 contains 14 residues. V lost 5 bases, J lost 2 bases, and 10 bases lay in between. CDR1 and CDR2 from the germline V gene are MNHEY and SVGEGT. For the CDR3, the DNA is TGTGCCAGCAGTCCCTTTTCGCCCAAAAACATTCAGTACTTC. This sequence encodes CASSPFSPKNIQYF.

This clonotype was observed a handful of times. The chain links TRBV12-3 or TRBV12-4 to TRBJ2-3; no definite D call. This CDR3 comprises 14 residues. Trimming took off 5 bases at V and 0 bases at J, with 9 bases between the two ends. The CDR3 sequence is CASSIQASTDTQYF. The CDR3 DNA is TGTGCCAGCAGTATCCAGGCCAGCACAGATACGCAGTATTTT.

Only a few counts were recorded for this clonotype. This sequence joins TRBV14 and TRBJ2-1; TRBD1 matches 8 bases. The CDR3 is 13 amino acids. Germline values: CDR1 SGHDN, CDR2 FVKESK. CDR3 loop: CQGADSSYNEQFF. As DNA, the CDR3 is TGTCAGGGGGCGGACAGCTCCTACAATGAGCAGTTCTTC.

In its sample, this clonotype was seen a few times. This sequence joins TRBV4-2 and TRBJ2-2; D unresolved. Looked up from germline, CDR1 is LGHNA and CDR2 is YNFKEQ. The CDR3 spans 14 residues. The V gene lost 1 base and the J gene lost 7 bases, with 10 bases spanning the gap. The CDR3 spells CASSQAVIGGELFF. Written as DNA, the CDR3 is TGTGCCAGCAGCCAAGCTGTAATCGGCGGGGAGCTGTTTTTT.

This clonotype was picked up a small number of times. V gene TRBV20-1 combines with J gene TRBJ2-3, with D perhaps matching TRBD1 (5 bases). V gave up 6 bases and J gave up 6 bases, with 16 bases separating them. CDR1 is DFQATT and CDR2 is SNEGSKA in the germline V gene (reference sequence). This CDR3 spans 13 amino acids. DNA for the CDR3: TGCAGTGCCCGAGAAAGGGGAACCGATACGCAGTATTTT. Its translation: CSARERGTDTQYF.

This clonotype was seen only a few times. The V gene is TRBV4-3, the J gene TRBJ2-2; D possibly corresponds to TRBD1 (5 bases). The V end lost 6 bases, the J end lost 5 bases, and 13 bases lay between the germline ends. The CDR3 contains 14 residues. Looked up from germline, CDR1 is LGHNA and CDR2 is YSLEER. CDR3 coding DNA: TGCGCCAGCAGACCGAACAGGAGAACCGGGGAGCTGTTTTTT. Its protein product is CASRPNRRTGELFF.

This clonotype showed up just a few times. The V call is TRBV7-2, the J call TRBJ2-1, with TRBD1 identical over 7 bases. The CDR3 runs 14 residues. Germline CDR1 and CDR2: SGHTA and FQGNSA. The ends lost 4 bases at V and 8 bases at J; junction bases unmatched: 8. DNA for the CDR3: TGTGCCAGCAGCTCCCGAAGGGGGCGGGATGAGCAGTTCTTC. It encodes CASSSRRGRDEQFF.

This clonotype was detected only a few times. The V gene is TRBV7-2, the J gene TRBJ2-7, with D possibly called TRBD1 or TRBD2 (5 bases each). Germline V CDR1 and CDR2: SGHTA, FQGNSA. The CDR3 runs to 13 residues. V was trimmed by 4 bases and J by 2 bases, leaving 9 bases between them. The CDR3 protein is CASSWGPTYEQYF. The CDR3 bases are TGTGCCAGCAGCTGGGGACCGACCTACGAGCAGTACTTC.

V gene TRBV6-1 combines with J gene TRBJ2-7; the match to TRBD1 covers 9 bases. Germline V gene sequence: CDR1 MNHNS, CDR2 SASEGT. Losses at the gene ends were 6 bases for V and 6 bases for J; bases not matched to a gene: 15. This CDR3 region has 16 residues. The CDR3 loop is CASREGQGLGGGEQYF. Written as DNA, the CDR3 is TGTGCCAGCAGAGAGGGACAGGGTTTGGGAGGCGGCGAGCAGTACTTC.

This clonotype was found a few times. The chain joins TRBV4-2 to TRBJ2-4; TRBD1 agrees at 7 bases. Germline lookup yields CDR1 LGHNA and CDR2 YNFKEQ. The V gene end was trimmed by 1 base and the J gene end by 6 bases; junction bases not matched to a gene: 12. The CDR3 sequence is 17 residues long. Here the CDR3 DNA reads TGTGCCAGCAGCCAAGGACTCCAGGGGGTCGCCTTAAACATTCAGTACTTC. Encoded protein: CASSQGLQGVALNIQYF.

The V and J genes are TRBV12-3 or TRBV12-4 and TRBJ1-6; the D gene is possibly TRBD1 (6 bases). The CDR3 runs 13 residues. V shed 7 bases and J shed 6 bases, with 10 bases lying between them. The CDR3, as DNA: TGTGCCAGCAACAGGGATTTTAATTCACCCCTCCACTTT. As protein: CASNRDFNSPLHF.

The chain employs TRBV30 and TRBJ2-1; 8 nucleotides line up with TRBD2. The CDR3 spans 12 residues. Germline trimming cut 4 bases from V and 4 bases from J; bases unmatched to any gene: 0. CDR1 GTSNPN and CDR2 SVGIG come from the germline V gene (reference sequence). As DNA, the CDR3 is TGTGCCTGGACTAGCGGGTACAATGAGCAGTTCTTC. It translates to CAWTSGYNEQFF.

The sample holds a few counts of this clonotype. V gene TRBV24-1 combines with J gene TRBJ1-1; D perhaps matches TRBD1 (5 bases). This CDR3 contains 13 residues. Germline V gives CDR1 KGHDR, CDR2 SFDVKD. Deletions cut 5 bases from V and 7 bases from J, with 13 bases between. The CDR3 region has the DNA TGTGCCACCAGTGCCCCGGGGCAGAGTGAAGCTTTCTTT. The encoded protein is CATSAPGQSEAFF.

V is TRBV6-2 or TRBV6-3 and J is TRBJ2-7; D is possibly TRBD1 (6 bases). From germline, CDR1 is MNHEY and CDR2 SVGEGT. CDR3 length: 13 residues. V was cut by 5 bases and J by 5 bases, with 13 bases left in between. This CDR3 is CASSDWTEDEQYF. The CDR3 nucleotides read TGTGCCAGCAGTGACTGGACAGAAGACGAGCAGTACTTC.

In its sample, this clonotype was seen a few times. This chain links TRBV7-2 with TRBJ2-5; TRBD1 aligns across 8 bases. This CDR3 is 14 amino acids long. The junction had 4 bases not matched to a gene; V was cut back by 2 bases and J by 5 bases. The germline V gene has CDR1 SGHTA and CDR2 FQGNSA. The CDR3 coding sequence is TGTGCCAGCAGCTTAAATCCAGGGGGCGAGACCCAGTACTTC. Its protein product is CASSLNPGGETQYF.

This clonotype has at least ten counts. This CDR3 reads CASSRGPIYEQYF. DNA of the CDR3: TGTGCCAGCAGCCGCGGACCTATCTACGAGCAGTACTTC. This chain uses TRBV6-1 with TRBJ2-7; D ambiguous. The CDR3 runs 13 residues. V gave up 6 bases and J gave up 3 bases, with 12 bases separating them. Germline CDR1 is MNHNS and CDR2 is SASEGT.

V is TRBV20-1 and J is TRBJ2-3; 7 positions match TRBD2. Germline V gene data show CDR1 as DFQATT and CDR2 as SNEGSKA (reference sequence). The V segment lost 0 bases and the J segment 1 base; nucleotides outside the gene matches: 13. The CDR3 spans 18 residues. CDR3 amino acids: CSARDRGPGGRRTDTQYF. CDR3 DNA sequence: TGCAGTGCTAGAGATCGGGGTCCGGGAGGTCGACGCACAGATACGCAGTATTTT.

This clonotype was recorded many times. This rearrangement joins TRBV5-6 to TRBJ2-1, with 11 positions matching TRBD2. Germline lookup yields CDR1 SGHDT and CDR2 YYEEEE. The CDR3 covers 15 residues. After removal of 4 bases from V and 7 bases from J, the junction contained 7 bases not matched to a gene. The CDR3 coding sequence is TGTGCCAGCAGCGTCACTAGCGGGAGAAGGAATGAGCAGTTCTTC. Protein product: CASSVTSGRRNEQFF. Full variable domain (rest looked up from reference TRBV5-6 and TRBJ2-1): DAGVTQSPTHLIKTRGQQVTLRCSPKSGHDTVSWYQQALGQGPQFIFQYYEEEERQRGNFPDRFSGHQFPNYSSELNVNALLLGDSALYLCASSVTSGRRNEQFFGPGTRLTVL.

This clonotype was observed a few times. The chain employs TRBV7-8 and TRBJ2-7, with 10 positions matching TRBD2. V trimming: 5 bases; J trimming: 3 bases; junction bases outside the gene matches: 4. CDR3 length: 14 amino acids. Germline V lookup: CDR1 SGHVS, CDR2 FQNEAQ. This chain's CDR3 is CASSKREGRYEQYF. DNA of the CDR3: TGTGCCAGCAGCAAGCGGGAGGGCCGCTACGAGCAGTACTTC.

The rearrangement uses TRBV6-5 and TRBJ2-7; no clear D gene. V lost 3 bases, J lost 4 bases, and 10 bases lay in between. CDR1 MNHEY and CDR2 SVGAGI come from the germline V gene. This CDR3 is 13 amino acids long. Here the CDR3 DNA reads TGTGCCAGCAGTTATAGGGTACGGTACGAGCAGTACTTC. Residues: CASSYRVRYEQYF.

The rearrangement links TRBV5-1 to TRBJ2-7; 7 nucleotides agree with TRBD1. Unmatched junction bases numbered 12, after V lost 9 bases and J lost 0 bases. The CDR3 is made up of 15 amino acids. Germline CDR1 and CDR2: SGHRS and YFSETQ. CDR3 in DNA: TGCGCCACTAGGGACAGCCCAACTACCTCCTACGAGCAGTACTTC. Its protein is CATRDSPTTSYEQYF. Full variable domain (remainder filled in from reference TRBV5-1 and TRBJ2-7): KAGVTQTPRYLIKTRGQQVTLSCSPISGHRSVSWYQQTPGQGLQFLFEYFSETQRNKGNFPGRFSGRQFSNSRSEMNVSTLELGDSALYLCATRDSPTTSYEQYFGPGTRLTVT.

The rearrangement joins TRBV10-3 to TRBJ2-1, with 7 bases fitting TRBD1. With 3 bases clipped from V and 7 bases from J, the junction kept 15 bases outside the gene matches. The length of the CDR3 is 17 residues. The germline gives CDR1 ENHRY, CDR2 SYGVKD. The CDR3 nucleotides are TGTGCCATCAGTGACGAGGGGGCTCTGACCCTGGGGAATGAGCAGTTCTTC. It specifies CAISDEGALTLGNEQFF.